Listed below are T cell receptor beta chains from one sample, sequenced in a study of blood T cell repertoires in COVID-19. Using immunoSEQ multiplex PCR, the repertoire was profiled, and TCRdb retains in-frame clones only, with some absent. The sample yields approximately 150,000 clones, roughly 89% seen once. Sequencing was performed on peripheral blood. The receptors were gathered from a woman in her sixties who had recovered from COVID-19. Each CDR3 is given with its conserved first and last residue.

>TRBJ1-1|TRBV27
CASSATQGTEAFF
>TRBJ2-5|TRBV6-1
CASSEGTSGRGETQYF
>TRBJ1-6|TRBV6-4
CATSGTGQGPLHF
>TRBJ1-6|TRBV5-1
CASSQGQGSSPLHF
>TRBJ2-7|TRBV27
CASSRTSGGFYEQYF
>TRBJ1-2|TRBV4-1
CASSQDPTGKNHGYTF
>TRBJ2-2|TRBV3-1/TRBV3-2
CASIEATGELFF
>TRBJ1-5|TRBV19
CASSHPGQGSNQPQHF
>TRBJ1-5|TRBV24-1
CATSEAGQLSNQPQHF
>TRBJ2-1|TRBV9
CASSVGVTGWDPNEQFF
>TRBJ1-1|TRBV2
CASSTDRRKPFF
>TRBJ1-5|TRBV7-9
CASSRGQGNPQHF
>TRBJ1-5|TRBV28
CASSTRLQPQHF
>TRBJ2-3|TRBV11-1
CASSFGQGSTDTQYF
>TRBJ1-2|TRBV5-1
CASSDGTGSFDGYTF
>TRBJ1-1|TRBV2
CASSELSLNTEAFF
>TRBJ1-2|TRBV20-1
CSASLSLGQGINYGYTF
>TRBJ2-3|TRBV6-5
CASSYSSRAPTDTQYF
>TRBJ1-2|TRBV18
CASSPPDRTYGYTF
>TRBJ1-3|TRBV7-2
CASSLNRAGNTIYF
>TRBJ2-1|TRBV7-3
CASSRDYNINEQFF
>TRBJ1-2|TRBV3-1/TRBV3-2
CASSQVGTGAGYTF
>TRBJ2-3|TRBV2
CASNAQGGPDTQYF
>TRBJ2-1|TRBV5-8
CASSSPGLAGPEQFF
>TRBJ1-3|TRBV19
CASSPFASGNTIYF
>TRBJ2-5|TRBV5-6
CASSKRQGWGQETQYF
>TRBJ1-6|TRBV3-1/TRBV3-2
CASSQERNSPLHF
>TRBJ2-7|TRBV28
CASSTVGQGSPYEQYF
>TRBJ2-2|TRBV18
CASSEQGSKTGELFF
>TRBJ2-3|TRBV5-6
CASSHRGQSTDTQYF
>TRBJ1-3|TRBV7-9
CASRNLEGAEGNTIYF
>TRBJ2-5|TRBV5-1
CASSFGGSGGETQYF
>TRBJ1-3|TRBV9
CASSVAGRGTGNTIYF
>TRBJ2-3|TRBV3-1/TRBV3-2
CASSQDLLAGGPSTDTQYF
>TRBJ1-5|TRBV2
CASSEEGAGNQPQHF
>TRBJ1-2|TRBV28
CASSLRDRGGNTF
>TRBJ1-6|TRBV10-3
CAIKNRDSSYNSPLHF
>TRBJ1-2|TRBV4-3
CASSQMTGTALYGYTF
>TRBJ1-3|TRBV7-2
CASSLAAGASSGNTIYF